The 22 T cell receptor beta chains listed next were all sequenced from one sample in a study of long-term antiretroviral therapy in people with HIV. Version v3.0 of the immunoSEQ assay was performed at survey level. The protocol was immunoSEQ multiplex PCR, while the TCRdb copy is restricted to in-frame clones and leaves out a portion. The sample shows about 40,000 clones, roughly nine tenths of them seen only once. The sequences come from unsorted PBMCs, collected 1.2 years after starting antiretroviral therapy. The receptors come from a woman in her forties or fifties with HIV.

This chain uses TRBV4-3 with TRBJ2-1; maybe TRBD1 (6 bases). The CDR3 totals 15 residues. The germline gives CDR1 LGHNA, CDR2 YSLEER. V lost 1 base, J lost 2 bases, and 9 bases lay in between. This CDR3 is CASSQAGATYNEQFF. The CDR3 DNA reads TGCGCCAGCAGCCAAGCAGGGGCCACCTACAATGAGCAGTTCTTC.

The V gene is TRBV7-9, the J gene TRBJ1-1, with TRBD1 identical over 10 bases. The germline gives CDR1 SEHNR, CDR2 FQNEAQ (reference sequence). This CDR3 is 14 amino acids long. Germline trimming cut 5 bases from V and 6 bases from J; bases unmatched to any gene: 6. The CDR3 protein is CASSRRTGGAEAFF. In nucleotides, the CDR3 is TGTGCCAGCAGCAGACGGACAGGGGGAGCTGAAGCTTTCTTT.

V gene TRBV6-1 combines with J gene TRBJ1-6; TRBD1 is a possible D gene (6 bases). Trimming took 6 bases from V and 4 from J, leaving 10 bases between them. The CDR3 length is 14 residues. Germline V gene data show CDR1 as MNHNS and CDR2 as SASEGT. This CDR3 is CASSNRDYNSPLHF. The CDR3 DNA sequence: TGTGCCAGCAGCAACAGGGATTATAATTCACCCCTCCACTTT.

The chain has TRBV30 and TRBJ2-1; D uncertain. V lost 2 bases and J lost 2, with 7 bases in between. CDR1 is GTSNPN and CDR2 is SVGIG in the germline V gene (reference sequence). The CDR3 extends over 13 amino acids. CDR3 coding DNA: TGTGCCTGGAGTTCGGGCCCCTACAATGAGCAGTTCTTC. Protein sequence: CAWSSGPYNEQFF.

The V gene is TRBV5-4, the J gene TRBJ2-3, with no clear D. Trimming shortened V by 5 bases and J by 0 bases, and 10 bases separated the two germline ends. Germline CDR1 is SGHNT and CDR2 is YYREEE (reference sequence). The CDR3 covers 14 residues. In DNA form, the CDR3 reads TGTGCCAGCAGGGAGACTCTAAGCACAGATACGCAGTATTTT. This translates into CASRETLSTDTQYF.

The count of this clone is one. This chain joins TRBV4-1 and TRBJ1-5, with TRBD1 as a possible D gene (6 bases). Trimming stripped 2 bases from V and 5 bases from J, with 10 bases between. The CDR3 extends over 14 amino acids. Germline lookup yields CDR1 MGHRA and CDR2 YSYEKL. The chain's CDR3 is CASSQRGGDQPQHF. The CDR3 DNA follows: TGCGCCAGCAGCCAAAGGGGGGGGGATCAGCCCCAGCATTTT.

The chain links TRBV2 to TRBJ1-2; D is unclear. Trimming left V 6 bases short and J 5 bases short, with 16 bases between. Germline values: CDR1 SNHLY, CDR2 FYNNEI. The CDR3 runs 14 residues. CDR3 protein: CASRDPGGGYGYTF. The CDR3 DNA sequence: TGTGCCAGCAGGGACCCGGGCGGAGGTTATGGCTACACCTTC.

The rearrangement joins TRBV7-8 to TRBJ1-2, with no clear D. The ends were cut back, 5 bases at V and 0 bases at J, with 7 bases in the middle. The CDR3 runs to 13 residues. Per the germline V gene, CDR1 is SGHVS and CDR2 is FQNEAQ. The DNA of the CDR3 is TGTGCCAGCAGCAGAACAACTAACTATGGCTACACCTTC. It codes for CASSRTTNYGYTF.

This chain joins TRBV7-3 and TRBJ2-7, with a weak D call TRBD2 (6 bases). Germline CDR1 reads SGHTA; CDR2 reads FQGTGA. Trimming pared 4 bases from V and 5 bases from J, leaving 15 bases between. CDR3 length equals 14 residues. CDR3 in DNA: TGTGCCAGCAGCTCCCGCGGCGGGGCAGACGAGCAGTACTTC. Its translation is CASSSRGGADEQYF.

This sequence joins TRBV6-4 and TRBJ2-3; 7 bases are a match to TRBD2. Per germline, CDR1 MRHNA and CDR2 SNTAGT. With V trimmed by 2 bases and J by 8 bases, 4 bases remained unmatched. CDR3 length: 13 residues. CDR3 sequence (DNA): TGTGCCAGCAGTGACGAGACTAGCTCTACGCAGTATTTT. Its translation: CASSDETSSTQYF.

The chain employs TRBV19 and TRBJ1-2, with 9 nucleotides matching TRBD1. The CDR3 totals 13 residues. V trimming: 6 bases; J trimming: 8 bases; junction bases outside the gene matches: 7. Germline CDR1 and CDR2: LNHDA and SQIVND (reference sequence). Here the CDR3 reads CASRDTGGSGYTF. The CDR3 DNA is TGTGCCAGTAGGGATACAGGGGGCAGCGGCTACACCTTC.

The V and J genes are TRBV27 and TRBJ2-2; no firm D call. Germline CDR1 and CDR2: MNHEY and SMNVEV (reference sequence). This CDR3 comprises 12 residues. Between the trimmed V and J ends, which lost 9 bases and 5 bases, there was a span of 10 bases. Written as DNA, the CDR3 is TGTGCCAGTGTGGCGAGGACCGGGGAGCTGTTTTTT. Its translation: CASVARTGELFF.

J is TRBJ2-2 and V is TRBV7-2, with 11 bases identical to TRBD1. From germline, CDR1 is SGHTA and CDR2 FQGNSA. CDR3 length equals 17 residues. V shed 0 bases, J shed 6 bases, and the junction held 6 bases outside the gene matches. Here the CDR3 DNA reads TGTGCCAGCAGCTTAGCCCGGACAGGGGGCGCGTCCGGGGAGCTGTTTTTT. This codes for CASSLARTGGASGELFF.

The V gene is TRBV30, the J gene TRBJ1-1; D is unresolved. The length of the CDR3 is 11 residues. V lost 6 bases to trimming and J lost 11 bases, with 16 bases between them. CDR1 is GTSNPN and CDR2 is SVGIG in the germline V gene (reference sequence). This CDR3 reads CACSWEWPAFF. The CDR3 bases are TGTGCCTGCTCATGGGAGTGGCCCGCTTTCTTT.

The chain joins TRBV2 to TRBJ1-5; 7 bases are a match to TRBD1. Germline CDR1 reads SNHLY; CDR2 reads FYNNEI. This CDR3 comprises 15 residues. The V gene end was trimmed by 4 bases and the J gene end by 2 bases; junction bases not matched to a gene: 5. CDR3 bases: TGTGCCAGCAGTGCTGACAGGGACCGCAATCAGCCCCAGCATTTT. It is translated as CASSADRDRNQPQHF.

V usage is TRBV6-4 and J usage is TRBJ1-2; 7 bases are a match to TRBD1. This CDR3 comprises 14 residues. CDR1 MRHNA and CDR2 SNTAGT come from the germline V gene. V was pared by 6 bases and J by 4 bases, with 8 bases of the junction left unmatched. The DNA of the CDR3 is TGTGCCAGCAGATCGGGACAGCCACCCTATGGCTACACCTTC. It is translated as CASRSGQPPYGYTF.

The rearrangement joins TRBV10-3 to TRBJ1-2; 8 bases fit TRBD1. The CDR3 covers 14 residues. Germline values: CDR1 ENHRY, CDR2 SYGVKD. J lost 6 bases, V lost 4 bases, and 7 bases had no gene match. CDR3 coding DNA: TGTGCCATCAGTGCGGCTCAGGGGGCAGATGGCTACACCTTC. Translating it yields CAISAAQGADGYTF.

The rearrangement uses TRBV21-1 and TRBJ1-1. TRBV21-1 is a documented pseudogene. CDR3 length equals 11 residues. CDR3 nucleotides: TGTGCAAAGAGGGGGGACACTGAAGCTTTCTTT. This sequence encodes CAKRGDTEAFF.

V gene TRBV5-1 combines with J gene TRBJ2-5; weak D call: TRBD1 (5 bases). Between the trimmed V and J ends, which lost 1 base and 1 base, there was a span of 11 bases. The CDR3 sequence is 15 residues long. Per germline, CDR1 SGHRS and CDR2 YFSETQ. CDR3 sequence reads: CASSLQGPTQETQYF. The CDR3 DNA is TGCGCCAGCAGCTTGCAGGGCCCGACCCAAGAGACCCAGTACTTC.

This clone has a handful of counts. The rearrangement links TRBV5-1 to TRBJ1-5; D gene uncertain. There are 13 residues in the CDR3. CDR1 is SGHRS, CDR2 YFSETQ, per germline. V was trimmed by 4 bases and J by 0 bases, leaving 5 bases between them. The CDR3 loop is CASSPSSNQPQHF. DNA of the CDR3: TGCGCCAGCAGCCCTAGTAGCAATCAGCCCCAGCATTTT.

V usage is TRBV9 and J usage is TRBJ2-3; 14 bases fit TRBD2. Germline V gene data show CDR1 as SGDLS and CDR2 as YYNGEE. V gave up 4 bases and J gave up 0 bases; unmatched junction bases: 4. The length of the CDR3 is 17 residues. For the CDR3, the DNA is TGTGCCAGCAGCTACTGGACTAGCGGGGGGAGCACAGATACGCAGTATTTT. Its translation: CASSYWTSGGSTDTQYF.

The rearrangement links TRBV11-2 to TRBJ2-6; D is perhaps TRBD1 (5 bases). The CDR3 length is 17 residues. With 6 bases removed from V and 0 bases from J, the gap between germline ends came to 15 bases. Germline values: CDR1 SGHAT, CDR2 FQNNGV. CDR3 sequence (DNA): TGTGCCAGCAGGACGGACAAGAGCTCCTCTGGGGCCAACGTCCTGACTTTC. Translating gives CASRTDKSSSGANVLTF.